This TCR beta chain was captured by sequencing in a study of OX40 agonist ivuxolimab in advanced cancers. Study summary: Patients got intravenous ivuxolimab at 0.01 to 10 mg/kg every 2 weeks.

Patients were ineligible given autoimmune disease history or systemic immunosuppression. Concerning this clone itself: What it binds is unknown.

Whole-study findings and limits: People who partly responded at 0.1-3.0 mg/kg had some of the least clonal expansion seen.

The data were produced by immunoSEQ multiplex PCR, yet TCRdb's version contains in-frame clones alone and is incomplete. Of around 35,000 clones listed, roughly nine tenths are singletons. Sequenced material: CD4+ or CD8+ T cells sorted from blood, taken in a trial of the OX40 agonist ivuxolimab. The clonotype was recovered from an adult with an advanced solid tumor such as melanoma, head and neck, liver or kidney cancer.

CDR3 loop: CASSLEGQGSPLHF. Written as DNA, the CDR3 is TGTGCCAGCAGCTTAGAGGGACAGGGTTCACCCCTCCACTTT. V gene TRBV11-2 combines with J gene TRBJ1-6; 9 bases are shared with TRBD1. The ends lost 0 bases at V and 9 bases at J; junction bases unmatched: 0. The CDR3 consists of 14 residues. Germline V lookup: CDR1 SGHAT, CDR2 FQNNGV.